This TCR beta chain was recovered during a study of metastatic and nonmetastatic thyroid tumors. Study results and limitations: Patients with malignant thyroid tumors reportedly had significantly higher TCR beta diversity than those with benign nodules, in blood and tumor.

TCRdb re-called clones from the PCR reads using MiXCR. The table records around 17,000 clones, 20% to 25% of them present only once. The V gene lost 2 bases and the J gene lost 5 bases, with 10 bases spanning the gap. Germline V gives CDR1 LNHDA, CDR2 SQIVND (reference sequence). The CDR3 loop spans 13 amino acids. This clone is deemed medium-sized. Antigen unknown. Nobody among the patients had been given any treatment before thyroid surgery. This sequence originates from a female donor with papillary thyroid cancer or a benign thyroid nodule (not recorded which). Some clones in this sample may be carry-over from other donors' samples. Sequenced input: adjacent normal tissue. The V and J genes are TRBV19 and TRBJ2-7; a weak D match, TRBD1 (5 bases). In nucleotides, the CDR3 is TGTGCCAGTAGTATATCAGGGAAGGACGAGCAGTACTTC. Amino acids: CASSISGKDEQYF.